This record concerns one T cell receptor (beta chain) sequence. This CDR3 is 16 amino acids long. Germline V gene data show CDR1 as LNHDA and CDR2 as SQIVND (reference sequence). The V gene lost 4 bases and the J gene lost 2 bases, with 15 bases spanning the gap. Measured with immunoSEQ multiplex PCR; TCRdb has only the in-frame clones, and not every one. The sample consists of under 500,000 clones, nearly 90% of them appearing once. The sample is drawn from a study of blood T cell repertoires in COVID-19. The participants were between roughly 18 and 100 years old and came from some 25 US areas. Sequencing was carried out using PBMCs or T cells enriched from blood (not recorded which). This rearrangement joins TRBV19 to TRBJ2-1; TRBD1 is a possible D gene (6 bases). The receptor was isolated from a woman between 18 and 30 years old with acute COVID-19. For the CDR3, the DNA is TGTGCCAGTAGTAAACAGGGCCCACTTCCCTACAATGAGCAGTTCTTC. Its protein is CASSKQGPLPYNEQFF.